The 20 T cell receptor beta chains below all came from one sample that was sequenced in a study of blood T cell repertoires in COVID-19. Only in-frame clones appear in the TCRdb table, and some are missing; sequencing was by immunoSEQ multiplex PCR. Altogether fewer than 50,000 clones are present, around 87% being singletons, with the ten largest covering 25% to 30%. Material: peripheral blood. The source of these receptors is a man aged 60 to 75 with active or convalescent COVID-19.

The chain carries TRBV10-3 and TRBJ2-5, with no clear D. Germline CDR1 reads ENHRY; CDR2 reads SYGVKD. Between the trimmed V and J ends, which lost 3 bases and 5 bases, there was a span of 16 bases. This CDR3 region has 15 residues. The CDR3 DNA reads as TGTGCCATCAGTGACCCCCCGGGTGTTGGGGAGACCCAGTACTTC. This gives the protein CAISDPPGVGETQYF.

The gene calls are TRBV2 and TRBJ2-3; 7 bases are shared with TRBD2. V was clipped by 4 bases and J by 0 bases; unmatched bases: 4. The V gene's germline CDR1 is SNHLY and CDR2 FYNNEI. The CDR3 contains 15 residues. In nucleotides, the CDR3 is TGTGCCAGCAGTGGTGGAGCGGGGAGCACAGATACGCAGTATTTT. Protein product: CASSGGAGSTDTQYF.

This clone came up once. The chain couples TRBV3-1 (or the pseudogene TRBV3-2) to TRBJ2-5; 9 bases map to TRBD2. The CDR3 spans 13 residues. V shed 8 bases, J shed 6 bases, and the junction held 7 bases outside the gene matches. Germline V lookup: CDR1 LGHDT, CDR2 YNNKEL (reference sequence). CDR3: CASSAGGGKTQYF. In DNA, the CDR3 is TGTGCCAGCTCAGCGGGAGGTGGCAAGACCCAGTACTTC.

The chain uses TRBV11-3 and TRBJ2-1; perhaps TRBD2 as D (7 bases). The CDR3 runs 16 residues. CDR1 is SGHNT, CDR2 YENEEA, per germline. Trimming cost V 5 bases and J 0 bases, with 14 bases left between them. In nucleotides, the CDR3 is TGTGCCAGCAGCATTAGGGGGACTAACTCCTACAATGAGCAGTTCTTC. It translates to CASSIRGTNSYNEQFF.

The V and J genes are TRBV29-1 and TRBJ2-1; D gene ambiguous. Trimming stripped 7 bases from V and 2 bases from J, with 12 bases between. The CDR3 totals 13 residues. Germline CDR1 and CDR2: SQVTM and ANQGSEA. In DNA, the CDR3 is TGCAGCGGCGCACTGTCCGCCTACAATGAGCAGTTCTTC. Amino acids: CSGALSAYNEQFF.

This chain uses TRBV27 with TRBJ2-3; tentative D call: TRBD1 (5 bases). CDR1 MNHEY and CDR2 SMNVEV come from the germline V gene (reference sequence). Trimming cost V 4 bases and J 0 bases, with 17 bases left between them. CDR3 length: 17 amino acids. This CDR3 reads CASSSVGRPASTDTQYF. In DNA form, the CDR3 reads TGTGCCAGCAGTTCTGTGGGGCGACCCGCCAGCACAGATACGCAGTATTTT.

The gene calls are TRBV3-1 (or the pseudogene TRBV3-2) and TRBJ2-4; TRBD2 aligns across 13 bases. V lost 0 bases and J lost 0; bases outside the gene matches: 11. The CDR3 sequence is 21 residues long. The germline V gene has CDR1 LGHDT and CDR2 YNNKEL (reference sequence). CDR3 residues: CASSQDLEVLAGGQAKNIQYF. CDR3 DNA sequence: TGTGCCAGCAGCCAAGATCTCGAAGTACTAGCGGGAGGGCAAGCCAAAAACATTCAGTACTTC.

The CDR3 protein is CASSLGQGYSNQPQHF. The CDR3 DNA reads as TGTGCCAGCAGCTTAGGGCAGGGCTATAGCAATCAGCCCCAGCATTTT. The chain combines TRBV7-8 with TRBJ1-5; TRBD1 is a possible D gene (5 bases). This CDR3 comprises 16 residues. Between the trimmed V and J ends, which lost 1 base and 0 bases, there was a span of 10 bases. Germline V lookup: CDR1 SGHVS, CDR2 FQNEAQ.

This chain uses TRBV19 with TRBJ2-3, with D maybe TRBD1 (6 bases). This CDR3 spans 15 amino acids. Germline CDR1 is LNHDA and CDR2 is SQIVND (reference sequence). Trimming pared 7 bases from V and 4 bases from J, leaving 18 bases between. CDR3 protein: CASKRQGFGADTQYF. CDR3 sequence (DNA): TGTGCCAGTAAACGGCAGGGGTTTGGCGCAGATACGCAGTATTTT.

The chain uses TRBV10-1 and TRBJ2-3, with 13 bases identical to TRBD2. The CDR3 length is 17 residues. CDR1 is WNHNN and CDR2 is SYGVQD in the germline V gene (reference sequence). Trimming removed 3 bases from V and 0 bases from J; junction bases left unmatched: 3. The CDR3 protein is CASSELGLAGSTDTQYF. CDR3 sequence (DNA): TGCGCCAGCAGTGAACTGGGACTAGCGGGAAGCACAGATACGCAGTATTTT.

This chain connects TRBV28 to TRBJ2-7; tentative D call: TRBD1 (5 bases). This CDR3 comprises 13 residues. Trimming removed 7 bases from V and 0 bases from J, with 10 bases in between. CDR1 and CDR2 (germline): MDHEN, SYDVKM. The CDR3 DNA reads TGTGCCAGCAAGGGGCCCATCTCCTACGAGCAGTACTTC. Amino acids: CASKGPISYEQYF.

CDR3 in amino acids: CASSPWADFGSGANVLTF. The CDR3 coding sequence is TGTGCCAGCTCACCATGGGCAGATTTTGGGTCTGGGGCCAACGTCCTGACTTTC. The genes are TRBV18 and TRBJ2-6; D is undetermined. This CDR3 is 18 amino acids long. Looked up from germline, CDR1 is KGHSH and CDR2 is LQKENI. V gave up 2 bases and J gave up 1 base, with 15 bases separating them.

The chain recombines TRBV13 with TRBJ2-7; 8 bases are shared with TRBD2. Germline values: CDR1 PRHDT, CDR2 FYEKMQ (reference sequence). J gave up 0 bases and V 6 bases, and 4 bases lay outside the gene matches. This CDR3 has 14 amino acids. The CDR3 reads CASRQSGSSYEQYF. In DNA form, the CDR3 reads TGTGCCAGCAGGCAAAGCGGGAGCTCCTACGAGCAGTACTTC.

This clone was seen once. This rearrangement joins TRBV27 to TRBJ2-1; 12 nucleotides align to TRBD2. This CDR3 comprises 16 residues. V dropped 0 bases and J dropped 9; count of bases not matched to a gene: 6. Germline values: CDR1 MNHEY, CDR2 SMNVEV (reference sequence). In DNA form, the CDR3 reads TGTGCCAGCAGTTTATCGACTAGCGGGAGATCGAGTGAGCAGTTCTTC. Its translation: CASSLSTSGRSSEQFF.

The chain recombines TRBV6-2 or TRBV6-3 with TRBJ2-1; TRBD2 matches at 9 bases. The ends lost 4 bases at V and 1 base at J; junction bases unmatched: 11. CDR1 and CDR2 (germline): MNHEY, SVGEGT. The CDR3 extends over 18 amino acids. The CDR3 DNA reads TGTGCCAGCAGTTCTCCCCGCCGACTAGCGGCTTCCTACAATGAGCAGTTCTTC. It specifies CASSSPRRLAASYNEQFF.

This clone was observed a handful of times. V usage is TRBV28 and J usage is TRBJ2-7; 8 bases are shared with TRBD2. With 4 bases clipped from V and 4 bases from J, the junction kept 6 bases outside the gene matches. The CDR3 has 14 residues. Germline values: CDR1 MDHEN, CDR2 SYDVKM. CDR3: CASSSLSGRYEQYF. For the CDR3, the DNA is TGTGCCAGCAGTTCCCTAAGCGGGAGATACGAGCAGTACTTC.

The V and J genes are TRBV28 and TRBJ2-1, with D possibly being TRBD1 (6 bases). Germline V CDR1 and CDR2: MDHEN, SYDVKM. The CDR3 is made up of 11 amino acids. Trimming stripped 3 bases from V and 13 bases from J, with 10 bases between. Written as DNA, the CDR3 is TGTGCCAGCAGTTTGTCAGGGGTACAGTTCTTC. Protein: CASSLSGVQFF.

CDR3 sequence: CASLRQGNTEAFF. The CDR3 DNA is TGTGCCAGCCTTCGACAGGGGAACACTGAAGCTTTCTTT. The genes are TRBV7-9 and TRBJ1-1; 7 bases fit TRBD1. The V gene's germline CDR1 is SEHNR and CDR2 FQNEAQ (reference sequence). V lost 8 bases to trimming and J lost 1 base; unmatched junction nucleotides: 4. There are 13 residues in the CDR3. Full variable domain (remainder filled in from reference TRBV7-9 and TRBJ1-1): DTGVSQNPRHKITKRGQNVTFRCDPISEHNRLYWYRQTLGQGPEFLTYFQNEAQLEKSRLLSDRFSAERPKGSFSTLEIQRTEQGDSAMYLCASLRQGNTEAFFGQGTRLTVV.

The J gene is TRBJ2-7, the V gene TRBV6-5; 7 nucleotides agree with TRBD2. Germline CDR1 and CDR2: MNHEY and SVGAGI. The CDR3 extends over 15 amino acids. Unmatched junction bases numbered 7, after V lost 5 bases and J lost 0 bases. CDR3 protein: CASSSWGGSSYEQYF. CDR3 DNA: TGTGCCAGCAGTAGCTGGGGCGGGAGCTCCTACGAGCAGTACTTC.

The chain is built from TRBV27 and TRBJ2-3, with D hard to call. The CDR3 consists of 13 residues. CDR1 MNHEY and CDR2 SMNVEV come from the germline V gene (reference sequence). V lost 0 bases, J lost 3 bases, and 4 bases lay in between. The CDR3, as DNA: TGTGCCAGCAGTTTATCGCGGACAGATACGCAGTATTTT. This sequence encodes CASSLSRTDTQYF.